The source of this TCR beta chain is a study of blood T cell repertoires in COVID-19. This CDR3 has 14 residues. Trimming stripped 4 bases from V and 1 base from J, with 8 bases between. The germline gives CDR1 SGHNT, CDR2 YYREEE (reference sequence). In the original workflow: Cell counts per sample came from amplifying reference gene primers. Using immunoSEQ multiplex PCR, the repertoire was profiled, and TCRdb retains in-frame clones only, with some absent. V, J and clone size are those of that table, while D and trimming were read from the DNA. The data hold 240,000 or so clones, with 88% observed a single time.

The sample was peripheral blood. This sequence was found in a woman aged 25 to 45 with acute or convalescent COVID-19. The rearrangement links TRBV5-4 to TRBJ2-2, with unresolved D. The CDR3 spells CASSLRGNTGELFF. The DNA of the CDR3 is TGTGCCAGCAGCCTGCGCGGGAACACCGGGGAGCTGTTTTTT.